This T cell receptor beta chain was identified in a study of blood T cell repertoires in COVID-19. Study at large: Spain, Italy and the United States supplied samples that represented acute and convalescent COVID-19. T cells, B-cell-depleted T cells, or PBMCs provided the cDNA or gDNA that served as material.

In germline, CDR1 is SQVTM, CDR2 ANQGSEA. Trimming took 6 bases from V and 2 from J; bases not matched to a gene: 7. This CDR3 is built from 14 residues. Original processing notes: By means of reference gene primer amplification, nucleated cell counts were estimated. Produced via immunoSEQ multiplex PCR; TCRdb's table is partial and in-frame only. V and J calls and clone size are those listed in that table; D and trimming were worked out from the DNA. Among 250,000 to 300,000 clones listed, 89% were seen once. The chain is built from TRBV29-1 and TRBJ1-2, with 9 bases that match TRBD1. The TCR originated in a woman aged 60 to 75 with acute or convalescent COVID-19. Sequenced: peripheral blood. This CDR3 reads CSVVGQGRNYGYTF. CDR3 DNA sequence: TGCAGCGTCGTGGGACAGGGAAGAAACTATGGCTACACCTTC.